These 16 T cell receptor beta chains share one sample of origin, sequenced in a study of blood T cell repertoires in COVID-19 (TCRdb year 2020). The protocol used for the library was the immunoSEQ multiplex PCR assay. In its TCRdb copy, this immuneACCESS table keeps in-frame sequences only and misses some clones. Where compared with another copy, unresolved V genes explain less than half of these, and the others have no known cause. The sample yields 300,000 to 450,000 clones; 85% were counted once. The ten biggest clones cover 3% to 4.5% of the sample. The sequenced material came from peripheral blood. These receptors all come from a woman aged 18-35 years with acute or convalescent COVID-19.

In this sample, this clone turned up a few times. V is TRBV3-1 (or the pseudogene TRBV3-2) and J is TRBJ2-7; maybe TRBD1 (5 bases). V was pared by 5 bases and J by 4 bases, with 15 bases between. This CDR3 has 14 amino acids. Per the germline V gene, CDR1 is LGHDT and CDR2 is YNNKEL (reference sequence). CDR3 sequence reads: CASSLGASGYEQYF. DNA of the CDR3: TGTGCCAGCAGCTTAGGGGCTAGTGGGTACGAGCAGTACTTC.

This chain connects TRBV7-3 to TRBJ2-1; 13 nucleotides line up with TRBD2. The J segment lost 6 bases and the V segment lost 2 bases, leaving 10 bases of the junction unmatched. There are 18 residues in the CDR3. Germline V gene sequence: CDR1 SGHTA, CDR2 FQGTGA. This CDR3 reads CASSLLAGLAGEGNEQFF. The CDR3 DNA follows: TGTGCCAGCAGCTTATTAGCAGGACTAGCGGGAGAGGGCAATGAGCAGTTCTTC.

The chain employs TRBV9 and TRBJ2-4; TRBD1 might be the D (5 bases). CDR1 is SGDLS and CDR2 is YYNGEE in the germline V gene. The CDR3 extends over 19 amino acids. V shed 1 base and J shed 0 bases, with 20 bases lying between them. CDR3 nucleotide sequence: TGTGCCAGCAGCGTAAATCCTTCGGACACCGATAAAGCCAAAAACATTCAGTACTTC. Its protein is CASSVNPSDTDKAKNIQYF.

The chain recombines TRBV12-3 or TRBV12-4 with TRBJ2-5, with a weak D call TRBD2 (7 bases). The V and J ends lost 6 bases and 5 bases respectively, with 13 bases between them. The CDR3 consists of 13 residues. As DNA, the CDR3 is TGTGCCAGCAGGCGCGGGGGCGAGGAGACCCAGTACTTC. As protein: CASRRGGEETQYF.

This clone appeared a single time. The chain combines TRBV19 with TRBJ1-2, with a weak D call TRBD1 (6 bases). CDR1 is LNHDA and CDR2 is SQIVND in the germline V gene (reference sequence). V shed 5 bases and J shed 8 bases, with 12 bases lying between them. The CDR3 loop spans 12 amino acids. The CDR3 nucleotides are TGTGCCAGTAGTTTCTCAGGGGAAGGCTACACCTTC. It translates to CASSFSGEGYTF.

This clone was seen a handful of times. In the same sample, other DNA sequences code for this CDR3. The V gene is TRBV9, the J gene TRBJ1-3, with unresolved D. The CDR3 covers 15 residues. V dropped 0 bases and J dropped 0 bases, with 7 bases sitting between them. Germline-derived CDR1 and CDR2 are SGDLS and YYNGEE. CDR3 sequence reads: CASSVDGSSGNTIYF. CDR3 nucleotide sequence: TGTGCCAGCAGCGTAGACGGGAGCTCTGGAAACACCATATATTTT.

This clone was observed a few times. The V call is TRBV24-1, the J call TRBJ2-5, with 8 positions matching TRBD1. Germline CDR1 is KGHDR and CDR2 is SFDVKD. This CDR3 region has 16 residues. Trimming took 4 bases from V and 4 from J; bases not matched to a gene: 10. CDR3 sequence (DNA): TGTGCCACCAGTGACTCTCGGACAGGGCGGCCAGAGACCCAGTACTTC. It encodes CATSDSRTGRPETQYF.

The chain uses TRBV5-6 and TRBJ2-7; a weak D match, TRBD1 (5 bases). Germline CDR1 SGHDT, CDR2 YYEEEE. This CDR3 contains 15 residues. V lost 0 bases, J lost 13 bases, and 23 bases lay in between. The CDR3 nucleotides read TGTGCCAGCAGCTTGGGGTGGGCTACAGGCGATACTCTCTACTTC. Translating gives CASSLGWATGDTLYF. Full variable domain (remainder filled in from reference TRBV5-6 and TRBJ2-7): DAGVTQSPTHLIKTRGQQVTLRCSPKSGHDTVSWYQQALGQGPQFIFQYYEEEERQRGNFPDRFSGHQFPNYSSELNVNALLLGDSALYLCASSLGWATGDTLYFGPGTRLTVT.

This chain links TRBV5-1 with TRBJ1-1; D gene uncertain. Trimming shortened V by 4 bases and J by 0 bases, and 13 bases separated the two germline ends. The CDR3 contains 15 residues. Germline values: CDR1 SGHRS, CDR2 YFSETQ. The CDR3 bases are TGCGCCAGCAGCCACCCCCTCGGTTTGAACACTGAAGCTTTCTTT. As protein: CASSHPLGLNTEAFF. Complete variable domain (other parts from reference TRBV5-1 and TRBJ1-1): KAGVTQTPRYLIKTRGQQVTLSCSPISGHRSVSWYQQTPGQGLQFLFEYFSETQRNKGNFPGRFSGRQFSNSRSEMNVSTLELGDSALYLCASSHPLGLNTEAFFGQGTRLTVV.

The chain uses TRBV4-1 and TRBJ1-5; TRBD1 matches 9 bases. The V segment lost 5 bases and the J segment 4 bases; nucleotides outside the gene matches: 6. Germline CDR1 and CDR2: MGHRA and YSYEKL. CDR3 length: 15 amino acids. The CDR3 DNA is TGCGCCAGCAGCTTTTCGGGACAGGGTAATCAGCCCCAGCATTTT. The encoded protein is CASSFSGQGNQPQHF.

The rearrangement links TRBV4-1 to TRBJ1-4; D unclear. V lost 0 bases, J lost 0 bases, and 11 bases lay in between. CDR3 length: 17 residues. CDR1 and CDR2 (germline): MGHRA, YSYEKL. CDR3 sequence reads: CASSQESQRSTNEKLFF. The CDR3 DNA follows: TGCGCCAGCAGCCAAGAGAGTCAGCGTTCAACTAATGAAAAACTGTTTTTT.

The chain uses TRBV2 and TRBJ1-1; the match to TRBD1 covers 8 bases. Germline V gene data show CDR1 as SNHLY and CDR2 as FYNNEI. The CDR3 runs to 14 residues. V shed 5 bases and J 5 bases; nucleotides not matched to a gene: 7. CDR3: CASSSDRERTEAFF. CDR3 DNA: TGTGCCAGCAGTTCGGACAGGGAGAGAACTGAAGCTTTCTTT.

This rearrangement joins TRBV9 to TRBJ2-1, with 9 bases that match TRBD2. Per the germline V gene, CDR1 is SGDLS and CDR2 is YYNGEE. V lost 0 bases to trimming and J lost 0 bases; unmatched junction nucleotides: 7. The length of the CDR3 is 18 residues. CDR3 in amino acids: CASSVERLAGISYNEQFF. For the CDR3, the DNA is TGTGCCAGCAGCGTAGAGCGGCTAGCGGGGATCTCCTACAATGAGCAGTTCTTC.

The chain couples TRBV7-3 to TRBJ1-1, with D possibly TRBD1 on 5 matching bases. Germline V gives CDR1 SGHTA, CDR2 FQGTGA. CDR3 size: 14 residues. The V end was cut by 3 bases, the J end by 0 bases, with 8 bases between. CDR3 coding DNA: TGTGCCAGCAGCTTGCCAGGGCTGAACACTGAAGCTTTCTTT. Translated: CASSLPGLNTEAFF.

This chain joins TRBV5-5 and TRBJ2-3, with D perhaps matching TRBD2 (6 bases). CDR3 length equals 14 residues. The V end lost 2 bases, the J end lost 4 bases, and 11 bases lay between the germline ends. Looked up from germline, CDR1 is SGHKS and CDR2 is YYEKEE (reference sequence). The CDR3 DNA is TGTGCCAGCAGCTTCGGAGGGAATGCAGATACGCAGTATTTT. It is translated as CASSFGGNADTQYF.

The chain recombines TRBV27 with TRBJ1-4; D ambiguous. The CDR3 extends over 16 amino acids. Germline-derived CDR1 and CDR2 are MNHEY and SMNVEV (reference sequence). V lost 10 bases, J lost 0 bases, and 18 bases lay in between. CDR3 region: CATRLYSEATNEKLFF. In nucleotides, the CDR3 is TGTGCCACCAGATTATACAGTGAAGCAACTAATGAAAAACTGTTTTTT.